The 20 T cell receptor beta chains in this list originate from one sample, sequenced in a study of T cells in Graves' hyperthyroidism and ophthalmopathy. RNA transcripts served as the template for amplifying TCR beta CDR3 regions. The primer set for the first-round RT-PCR of the TCR CDR3 was HTBI. TCRdb ran MiXCR on the multiplex PCR reads and lists one entry per CDR3 protein. This table has more than 350,000 distinct CDR3 sequences, 15% to 20% appearing once. Material for sequencing was blood. Every receptor here comes from a young woman with Graves' hyperthyroidism that later progressed to Graves' ophthalmopathy.

This clonotype was detected ten times or more. The J gene is TRBJ2-2, the V gene TRBV19; no definite D call. Germline CDR1 LNHDA, CDR2 SQIVND (reference sequence). This CDR3 comprises 17 residues. Trimming shortened V by 6 bases and J by 0 bases, and 17 bases separated the two germline ends. CDR3 DNA: TGTGCCAGTAGCCCCGCCGGATGGCGCTCGAACACCGGGGAGCTGTTTTTT. It codes for CASSPAGWRSNTGELFF.

This clonotype was seen at least ten times. The chain combines TRBV10-3 with TRBJ2-1; the D call may be TRBD1 or TRBD2 (5 bases each). CDR1 and CDR2 (germline): ENHRY, SYGVKD. Trimming took off 7 bases at V and 8 bases at J, with 15 bases between the two ends. The length of the CDR3 is 13 residues. The CDR3 loop is CAINAVQGDEQFF. Here the CDR3 DNA reads TGTGCCATCAACGCCGTGCAGGGAGATGAGCAGTTCTTC.

This clonotype was found many times. The chain recombines TRBV10-3 with TRBJ1-1, with 10 bases matching TRBD1. V lost 0 bases, J lost 6 bases, and 4 bases stayed unmatched. The CDR3 is 15 residues long. Germline V CDR1 and CDR2: ENHRY, SYGVKD. CDR3 sequence (DNA): TGTGCCATCAGTGAGTCCCGCGGGACAGGGGCTGAAGCTTTCTTT. The encoded protein is CAISESRGTGAEAFF.

In this sample, this clonotype turned up many times. The J gene is TRBJ1-5, the V gene TRBV2; 7 bases line up with TRBD1. Germline CDR1 reads SNHLY; CDR2 reads FYNNEI. The CDR3 consists of 17 residues. V lost 7 bases and J lost 5; bases outside the gene matches: 17. The CDR3 DNA reads as TGTGCCAGCACCGGTCCGGGACAGAAAAGTGGGTATCAGCCCCAGCATTTT. It specifies CASTGPGQKSGYQPQHF.

This clonotype was picked up a small number of times. V usage is TRBV28 and J usage is TRBJ2-2, with D possibly being TRBD1 or TRBD2 (5 bases each). V lost 5 bases, J lost 13 bases, and 14 bases lay in between. The CDR3 has 12 residues. Per the germline V gene, CDR1 is MDHEN and CDR2 is SYDVKM. The CDR3 bases are TGTGCCAGCAGTCAGCATACGGGGCGGCTGTTTTTT. This codes for CASSQHTGRLFF.

This clonotype was recorded a few times. A much larger clone lies a single base off, so this may be a read error. The chain employs TRBV2 and TRBJ1-4, with D possibly matching TRBD1 (5 bases). V shed 6 bases and J shed 4 bases, with 12 bases lying between them. CDR3 size: 14 residues. Germline V gives CDR1 SNHLY, CDR2 FYNNEI. In nucleotides, the CDR3 is TGTGCCAGCAGAAGGACAAGAGATAATGAAAAACTGTTTTTT. Its translation: CASRRTRDNEKLFF.

This clonotype was seen many times. V usage is TRBV20-1 and J usage is TRBJ1-2, with 8 bases aligning to TRBD1. CDR3 length equals 14 residues. Unmatched junction bases numbered 4, after V lost 2 bases and J lost 2 bases. CDR1 and CDR2 (germline): DFQATT, SNEGSKA (reference sequence). The CDR3: CSARPGGRNYGYTF. In DNA, the CDR3 is TGCAGTGCTAGACCAGGGGGCCGGAACTATGGCTACACCTTC.

This clonotype was counted many times. The V call is TRBV24-1, the J call TRBJ2-7, with no clear D. The CDR3 sequence is 13 residues long. The germline V gene has CDR1 KGHDR and CDR2 SFDVKD. With 4 bases removed from V and 6 bases from J, the gap between germline ends came to 12 bases. CDR3 in amino acids: CATSDRWKGEQYF. The CDR3 DNA follows: TGTGCCACCAGTGACCGGTGGAAGGGCGAGCAGTACTTC.

This clonotype was seen repeatedly, ten times or more. The V gene is TRBV28, the J gene TRBJ1-1, with D possibly being TRBD1 (6 bases). Trimming stripped 4 bases from V and 6 bases from J, with 15 bases between. CDR1 is MDHEN and CDR2 is SYDVKM in the germline V gene. This CDR3 comprises 14 residues. DNA of the CDR3: TGTGCCAGCAGTTCCGCGATACAGGGTCCTGAAGCTTTCTTT. It is translated as CASSSAIQGPEAFF.

This clonotype was counted many times. The chain uses TRBV12-3 or TRBV12-4 and TRBJ2-7; D is possibly TRBD1 (6 bases). With 5 bases removed from V and 1 base from J, the gap between germline ends came to 12 bases. CDR3 length: 14 residues. The CDR3 protein is CASSHTGQSYEQYF. For the CDR3, the DNA is TGTGCCAGCAGTCACACTGGACAGTCCTACGAGCAGTACTTC.

The V call is TRBV5-1, the J call TRBJ2-7; 11 bases map to TRBD1. Germline assignment: CDR1 SGHRS and CDR2 YFSETQ. V was pared by 1 base and J by 0 bases, with 6 bases of the junction left unmatched. CDR3 size: 17 residues. The CDR3 protein is CASSLIPGQGVSYEQYF. The CDR3 bases are TGCGCCAGCAGCTTGATCCCGGGACAGGGGGTCTCCTACGAGCAGTACTTC.

This clonotype came up a few times. The chain is built from TRBV19 and TRBJ2-2; TRBD1 is a possible D gene (6 bases). V dropped 7 bases and J dropped 6 bases, with 15 bases sitting between them. The CDR3 is 14 amino acids. Germline CDR1 reads LNHDA; CDR2 reads SQIVND (reference sequence). The CDR3 loop is CASTVLQGSGELFF. The DNA for the CDR3 is TGTGCCAGTACCGTCCTACAGGGTTCCGGGGAGCTGTTTTTT.

V is TRBV18 and J is TRBJ1-1; 9 bases fit TRBD1. This CDR3 comprises 14 residues. Germline lookup yields CDR1 KGHSH and CDR2 LQKENI. V lost 3 bases and J lost 5; bases outside the gene matches: 4. DNA of the CDR3: TGTGCCAGCTCACCGTCCGGGACAGGGACTGAAGCTTTCTTT. Its protein product is CASSPSGTGTEAFF. The full variable domain, rest sourced from reference TRBV18 and TRBJ1-1, is NAGVMQNPRHLVRRRGQEARLRCSPMKGHSHVYWYRQLPEEGLKFMVYLQKENIIDESGMPKERFSAEFPKEGPSILRIQQVVRGDSAAYFCASSPSGTGTEAFFGQGTRLTVV.

The genes are TRBV7-8 and TRBJ2-3, with 9 bases lining up with TRBD2. The germline gives CDR1 SGHVS, CDR2 FQNEAQ. The CDR3 spans 15 residues. J gave up 1 base and V 3 bases, and 2 bases lay outside the gene matches. CDR3 coding DNA: TGTGCCAGCAGCTTTAGCGGGGGCCGCACAGATACGCAGTATTTT. Amino acid sequence: CASSFSGGRTDTQYF.

This clonotype was seen at least ten times. The gene calls are TRBV24-1 and TRBJ2-1, with TRBD1 as a possible D gene (6 bases). V lost 4 bases and J lost 7, with 16 bases in between. Germline V gene data show CDR1 as KGHDR and CDR2 as SFDVKD. This CDR3 has 15 amino acids. CDR3 region: CATSDQDGQLNEQFF. Written as DNA, the CDR3 is TGTGCCACCAGTGACCAAGACGGACAGTTAAATGAGCAGTTCTTC.

This chain links TRBV6-1 with TRBJ2-6; TRBD1 aligns across 8 bases. The germline CDR1 and CDR2 sequences are MNHNS and SASEGT. Trimming cost V 4 bases and J 2 bases; bases outside gene matches: 7. This CDR3 is 17 amino acids long. The CDR3 loop is CASSALDRVAGANVLTF. DNA of the CDR3: TGTGCCAGCAGTGCACTGGACAGGGTAGCTGGGGCCAACGTCCTGACTTTC.

This clonotype was counted ten times or more. The chain employs TRBV27 and TRBJ2-1, with 7 bases identical to TRBD2. Germline CDR1 and CDR2: MNHEY and SMNVEV (reference sequence). The CDR3 totals 17 residues. Trimming cost V 8 bases and J 2 bases; bases outside gene matches: 15. CDR3 nucleotides: TGTGCCAGCCGACCCCCGAGTCCTAGCGGCGCCTACAATGAGCAGTTCTTC. Its protein is CASRPPSPSGAYNEQFF.

In its sample, this clonotype was seen once. This chain uses TRBV11-2 with TRBJ2-1, with 10 bases identical to TRBD2. The germline V gene encodes CDR1 SGHAT and CDR2 FQNNGV. This CDR3 has 15 residues. Germline trimming cut 5 bases from V and 5 bases from J; bases unmatched to any gene: 6. In DNA, the CDR3 is TGTGCCAGCAGCGCGAGGACTAGCGGCGACAATGAGCAGTTCTTC. It codes for CASSARTSGDNEQFF.

V gene TRBV5-5 combines with J gene TRBJ1-6; tentatively, D is TRBD1 (6 bases). The germline V and J ends were trimmed by 2 bases and 10 bases, with 16 bases remaining between them. This CDR3 spans 15 amino acids. From germline, CDR1 is SGHKS and CDR2 YYEKEE (reference sequence). The CDR3, as DNA: TGTGCCAGCAGCTTATGGGAGCCAGGGGCCTCACCCCTCCACTTT. As protein: CASSLWEPGASPLHF.

A few counts support this clonotype. The chain carries TRBV5-1 and TRBJ1-1, with D possibly TRBD1 on 5 matching bases. Looked up from germline, CDR1 is SGHRS and CDR2 is YFSETQ. CDR3 size: 17 residues. Trimming shortened V by 4 bases and J by 4 bases, and 23 bases separated the two germline ends. The CDR3 here is CASSLISPGTEGTEAFF. CDR3 DNA: TGCGCCAGCAGCCTAATATCCCCCGGGACCGAGGGCACTGAAGCTTTCTTT.